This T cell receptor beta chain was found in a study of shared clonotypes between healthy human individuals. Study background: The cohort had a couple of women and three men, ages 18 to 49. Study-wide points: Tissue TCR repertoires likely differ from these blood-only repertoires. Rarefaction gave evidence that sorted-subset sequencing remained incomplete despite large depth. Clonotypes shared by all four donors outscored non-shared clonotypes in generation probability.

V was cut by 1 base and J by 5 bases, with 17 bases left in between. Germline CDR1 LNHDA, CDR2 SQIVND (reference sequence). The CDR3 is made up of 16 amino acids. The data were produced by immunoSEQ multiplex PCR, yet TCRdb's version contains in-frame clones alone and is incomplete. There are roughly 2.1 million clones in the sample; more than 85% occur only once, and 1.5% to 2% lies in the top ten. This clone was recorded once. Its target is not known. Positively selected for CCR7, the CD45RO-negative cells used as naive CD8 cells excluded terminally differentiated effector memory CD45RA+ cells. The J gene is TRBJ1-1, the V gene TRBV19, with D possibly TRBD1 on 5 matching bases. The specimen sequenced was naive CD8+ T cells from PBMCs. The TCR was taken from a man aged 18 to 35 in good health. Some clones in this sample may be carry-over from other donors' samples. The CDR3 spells CASSIAEQGLGTEAFF. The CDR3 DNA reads TGTGCCAGTAGTATAGCCGAGCAGGGTTTAGGAACTGAAGCTTTCTTT.